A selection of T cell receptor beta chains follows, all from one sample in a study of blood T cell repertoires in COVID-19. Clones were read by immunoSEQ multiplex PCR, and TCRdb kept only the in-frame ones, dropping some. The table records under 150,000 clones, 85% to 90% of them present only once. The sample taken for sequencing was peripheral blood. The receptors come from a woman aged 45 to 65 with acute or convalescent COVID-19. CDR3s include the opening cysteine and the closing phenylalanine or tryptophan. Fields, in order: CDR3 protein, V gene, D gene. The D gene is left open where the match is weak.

cdr3_aa: CASSQEFGGRADNEQFF
v_call: TRBV4-3
d_call: TRBD2

cdr3_aa: CASSEGRDPRYTF
v_call: TRBV2
d_call: .

cdr3_aa: CATSDPTGLPGYTF
v_call: TRBV24-1
d_call: .

cdr3_aa: CASSPRSWGRAKGNTIYF
v_call: TRBV18
d_call: .

cdr3_aa: CASSLSQAGSPLHF
v_call: TRBV5-4
d_call: .

cdr3_aa: CAWSTTGRLNSPLHF
v_call: TRBV30
d_call: .

cdr3_aa: CASSPAYQETQYF
v_call: TRBV18
d_call: .

cdr3_aa: CASSEARGDGYNEQFF
v_call: TRBV6-1
d_call: .

cdr3_aa: CASSLPGLISADTEAFF
v_call: TRBV5-4
d_call: .

cdr3_aa: CASSRLAGTGVNTGELFF
v_call: TRBV3-1/TRBV3-2
d_call: TRBD1

cdr3_aa: CASSFFSLKSNSPLHF
v_call: TRBV27
d_call: .

cdr3_aa: CASSLSRTGNQPQHF
v_call: TRBV7-8
d_call: .

cdr3_aa: CASSLAQTGVGYTF
v_call: TRBV5-1
d_call: TRBD1

cdr3_aa: CASSFRTEAFF
v_call: TRBV5-8
d_call: .

cdr3_aa: CAWSVNRQETQYF
v_call: TRBV30
d_call: .

cdr3_aa: CASRPGMDEKLFF
v_call: TRBV6-5
d_call: .

cdr3_aa: CASSDGGYYGYTF
v_call: TRBV6-1
d_call: .

cdr3_aa: CASSYSLPGGYYNEQFF
v_call: TRBV7-6
d_call: .

cdr3_aa: CASSFQGATYNEQFF
v_call: TRBV7-2
d_call: TRBD1

cdr3_aa: CAWSAGSSSNQPQHF
v_call: TRBV30
d_call: .

cdr3_aa: CASSDHSDRLGSATNEKLFF
v_call: TRBV2
d_call: TRBD1

cdr3_aa: CASSYSLAGSGNTIYF
v_call: TRBV6-5
d_call: .